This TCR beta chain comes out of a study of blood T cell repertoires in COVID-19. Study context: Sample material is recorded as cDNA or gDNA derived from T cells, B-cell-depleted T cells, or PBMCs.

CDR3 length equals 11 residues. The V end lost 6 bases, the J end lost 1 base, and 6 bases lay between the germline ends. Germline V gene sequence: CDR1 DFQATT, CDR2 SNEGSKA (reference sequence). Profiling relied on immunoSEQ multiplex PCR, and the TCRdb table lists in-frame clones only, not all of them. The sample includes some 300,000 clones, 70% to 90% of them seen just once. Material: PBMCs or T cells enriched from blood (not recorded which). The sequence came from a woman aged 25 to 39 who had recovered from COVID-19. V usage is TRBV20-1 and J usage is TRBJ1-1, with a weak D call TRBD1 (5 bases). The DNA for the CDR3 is TGCAGTGCCAGGGCGAACACTGAAGCTTTCTTT. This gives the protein CSARANTEAFF.